This T cell receptor beta chain originates from a study of regulatory T cells in long-lasting Graves disease. Time point specified: newly diagnosed GD, antithyroid drugs for less than 3 months. After RNA was extracted from PBMCs, the TCR library was made from it. Study conclusions and caveats: The study found TRBV28, TRBJ1-2 and TRBJ2-5 favored in persistent disease.

With regard to this clonotype: Antigen: not known.

Building of the TCR beta libraries involved iRepertoire HTBI primers and Arm-PCR of CDR3 regions. Methods used by the authors: Identified across the samples were 55 to 75 TRBV segments and more than twelve TRBJ segments. One entry per CDR3 protein results from TCRdb running MiXCR on the multiplex PCR reads. TCRdb's processing, not the study's, gives the V and J calls here. The sample holds approximately 540,000 distinct CDR3 sequences, about 12% seen once. Germline CDR1 LNHDA, CDR2 SQIVND (reference sequence). V lost 5 bases and J 0 bases, leaving 14 bases between the germline ends. This CDR3 has 17 amino acids. The same sample was also studied in work on T cells in Graves' hyperthyroidism and ophthalmopathy. From that second work: The HTBI set primed first-round TCR CDR3 RT-PCR.

The TCR sequence derives from a young woman with Graves disease. The rearrangement uses TRBV19 and TRBJ2-6; TRBD2 might be the D (7 bases). The sequenced sample was peripheral blood mononuclear cells (PBMCs), obtained at new diagnosis, from a patient treated with antithyroid drugs. The CDR3 protein is CASSRGDTGSGANVLTF. CDR3 nucleotides: TGTGCCAGTAGTCGGGGGGACACTGGCTCTGGGGCCAACGTCCTGACTTTC.